This TCR beta chain appears in the sequencing data of a study of cytomegalovirus exposure and HLA in healthy donors (dated by TCRdb to 2016 to 2017). In the study overall: In an earlier analysis of approximately 500 of the donors, under 300 Gb of sequence data and 100 million or so unique TCR beta sequences from about 179 million T cells were reported. An early release that covered about 600 HLA-typed donors contained 250 to 350 gigabases of sequencing data and tens of millions of unique TCR sequences. Of the roughly 400 genotyped donors, more than 75% were placed in the genetic ancestry cluster associated with self-reported Caucasian donors. The study aimed to test whether cataloging public T cell receptors could reveal signatures of past pathogen exposure. The T cell repertoires of 550 to 850 subjects were profiled by immunosequencing and related to cytomegalovirus serostatus. A separate validation cohort of approximately 120 different subjects was used in addition to the roughly 700-subject first cohort. The study combined high-throughput TCR immunosequencing, statistical association of individual TCRs with disease status, and machine learning to predict cytomegalovirus infection status. To study patterns of TCR occurrence, a later analysis re-analyzed previously published TCR beta repertoires from 500 to 850 donors and added high-resolution HLA genotyping. Rather than using new phenotypic data, the later analysis identified candidate immune exposures from TCR beta sequences and from how often those sequences occurred across donors. To decide whether each TCR beta V gene segment behaved as functional or pseudogenic, an earlier analysis of fewer than 750 of the donors relied on high-throughput TCR beta sequencing. Donor age, sex, ethnicity and CMV serostatus were compiled alongside the repertoire data. In a later genetic analysis, genome-wide SNP genotypes for about three fifths of the roughly 670 donors were used, and that subset was treated as a discovery cohort. Every discovery cohort repertoire had been produced on one sequencing platform. Both class I and class II loci were covered by HLA typing, at four-digit resolution. The number of donors typed differed by locus, with roughly 620-640 for A, B, C, DRB1 and DQB1, roughly 520 for DQA1, approximately 570 for DPA1, and 472 for DPB1. Because of strong linkage in the cohort, roughly five DR-DQ haplotypes were treated as single units for association and clustering. On average, 235,054 unique TCR beta nucleotide sequences were sequenced per donor among roughly 430 genotyped donors of the cohort, with roughly 18% of those sequences being non-productive.

With respect to this clone: The clone's antigen remains unknown.

The cohort consisted of 650 to 850 healthy bone marrow donors. Cohort members were all nominally healthy when sampled, although unrecorded immune exposures were likely present. The donor was CMV seronegative and was included in the group of a few hundred seronegative cohort members. Each donor provided a peripheral blood sample, and peripheral blood mononuclear cells were used for TCR beta sequencing. The Qiagen DNeasy Blood Extraction Kit was used to extract genomic DNA from the blood cell samples. Libraries were prepared through the immunoSEQ multiplex PCR assay. For the multiplex PCR, a mixture combining 60 forward primers for TCR Vbeta segments and 13 reverse primers for TCR Jbeta segments was used. A multiplex PCR assay on genomic DNA amplified the CDR3 region of rearranged TCR beta genes. On the Illumina HiSeq System, the amplified TCR beta libraries were sequenced as 87-base-pair reads. The authors' pipeline ran thus. A later analysis counted approximately 74 million unique TCR beta chains across the roughly 700 repertoires, and some 11 million of these chains were shared by at least two donors. Raw reads were error-corrected and collapsed into unique sequences by a nearest-neighbor algorithm in which closely related sequences were merged to remove PCR and sequencing errors. Alignment of CDR3 sequences to IMGT reference sequences was used to assign V, D and J gene segments. For a sequence to be retained, a match of at least six nucleotides to both a V gene segment and a J gene segment was required. Rearrangements were called productive when the CDR3 lacked stop codons and stayed in frame with V and J; all others were non-productive. CDR3 was defined by IMGT convention, running from the second conserved V-encoded cysteine to the conserved J-encoded phenylalanine. In an earlier analysis of 587 of the donors, sequences lacking an unambiguous match to a single V gene segment were excluded. An earlier analysis of almost 600 of the donors classified V segments as functional when productive rearrangements were above 56.7% and as segregating when the standard deviation between donors was above 5%. A statistical classification framework was developed to diagnose cytomegalovirus status using the catalog of TCR beta chain sequences. V and J gene assignment, in a later analysis, came from comparing TCR nucleotide sequences with IMGT/GENE-DB human TR gene sequences. The TCRdist pipeline was used in a later analysis to assign CDR3 sequences and most-parsimonious VDJ recombination scenarios. A later analysis defined each TCR beta chain by its CDR3 amino acid sequence plus V-gene family, and excluded reads lacking a unique V-gene family. A later analysis removed several hundred highly shared, low-generation-probability nucleotide sequences to deal with suspected cross-contamination and a sequencing artifact. In a later analysis, a clonal expansion index for each public chain was calculated from normalized within-repertoire ranks of inferred template counts. In a later analysis, generation probabilities were computed with a VDJ recombination model fitted to out-of-frame rearrangements, and the resulting probabilities were checked against IGoR. In a later analysis, TCR-TCR, TCR-HLA and TCR-CMV co-occurrence was scored with hypergeometric tests, and a repertoire-size bias correction was applied to TCR pairs. False discovery rates were estimated in a later analysis by permuting HLA or CMV assignments 20 times. In a later analysis, co-occurring TCRs were grouped using DBSCAN, and TCRdist sequence similarity was added for clustering within HLA-allele-positive subsets. Co-occurrence clustering excluded repertoires with fewer than 30,000 or more than 120,000 public chains, plus five with anomalous nucleotide sharing. The clones in this table, taken by TCRdb from immuneACCESS, are in-frame only. Not every clone is retained; where verified, under half of the shortfall comes from an unresolved V gene, and the cause of the rest is unknown. The V and J calls and clone size were taken over from that table, and D and trimming were inferred from the DNA. This sample's table has entries for 100,000 to 150,000 clones. The biggest ten clones account for 2% to 2.5% of the sample.

Results and caveats for the whole study, not just this receptor: Assigning TCR associations to individual alleles was difficult when HLA alleles, especially DR and DQ, strongly co-occurred. The sequencing pipeline was judged likely to have produced a cluster of highly shared sequence variants as a technical artifact. Some IMGT-functional V segments, including TRBV6-2 and TRBV6-3, could not be told apart with the 87-base-pair reads, so those segments were excluded. The study listed approximately 160 TCR beta chains as associated with cytomegalovirus. CMV serostatus was the only immune exposure information available for the cohort. Most TCR sequences were observed very rarely across donors, whereas some public TCRs were present in many individuals. Linkage disequilibrium might explain the correlated functional status among segregating V segments, but an unknown experimental factor could not be ruled out. Presence/absence analyses assumed roughly uniform sequencing depth across donors, an assumption that may not hold. Most CMV-associated TCR beta chains appeared to be HLA-restricted in a later analysis, and the HLA associations seemed to be driven largely by CMV exposure. A later analysis found that HLA-associated TCR beta chains were more clonally expanded and had lower generation probabilities than equally common non-associated chains. Because counts were too low, 15 to 20 rarely observed V segments, including chromosome 9 orphons, were left out of the earlier analysis of roughly 600 of the donors. In this cohort, only TCR beta chains were sequenced, and detectable features were limited by the absence of alpha or paired-chain data. In a later analysis, about 16,000 TCR beta sequences were associated with specific HLA alleles at a false discovery rate of 0.05. Cytomegalovirus status was reported to be diagnosed by the classifier with high specificity and sensitivity in both the original and validation cohorts. According to a later analysis, TCR association rates differed among HLA loci, with DRB1 alleles showing the most associated TCRs and HLA-C alleles showing the fewest. HLA typing was unavailable for some donors at each locus, so association tests used only the typed subset. An earlier analysis of around 600 of the donors showed that most TCR beta V segments appeared in productive rearrangements either about 90% or about 30% of the time, which broadly matched IMGT annotations. A later analysis reported that several top co-occurrence clusters appeared linked to parvovirus B19, influenza, CMV and Epstein-Barr virus. A further reported finding was that TCR beta sequences accurately predicted the HLA-A and HLA-B alleles for most subjects in the first cohort. It was suggested by the authors that the approach could potentially be generalized to other disease states and immunological phenotypes. A later genetic analysis reported fewer N-insertions in productive TCRs among donors in an Asian-associated ancestry cluster than the approximately 700-donor mean. An association between a missense DCLRE1C variant and V-gene and J-gene trimming of TCR beta chains was found in a later genetic analysis and replicated in an independent cohort. In vitro tests confirmed that a few of the cytomegalovirus-associated TCR beta chains recognize cytomegalovirus antigens.

CDR1 MNHNS and CDR2 SASEGT were looked up in the germline V gene. Ends trimmed: V by 2 bases, J by 6 bases; bases unmatched to a gene: 10. The cysteine opens and the phenylalanine closes a CDR3 of 15 amino acids. The retained sequence is limited to the CDR3, 45 bases, with the frame set at the first base. The source of this sequence is a man aged 35 to 55 in good health and CMV-seronegative. Material for sequencing was PBMCs. The rearrangement joined TRBV6-1 to TRBJ2-7; 7 nucleotides in the junction match TRBD1. The DNA is as follows: TGTGCCAGCAGTGAAAGTGGTAGGGGGCGCGTCGAGCAGTACTTC. Its protein reads: CASSESGRGRVEQYF.